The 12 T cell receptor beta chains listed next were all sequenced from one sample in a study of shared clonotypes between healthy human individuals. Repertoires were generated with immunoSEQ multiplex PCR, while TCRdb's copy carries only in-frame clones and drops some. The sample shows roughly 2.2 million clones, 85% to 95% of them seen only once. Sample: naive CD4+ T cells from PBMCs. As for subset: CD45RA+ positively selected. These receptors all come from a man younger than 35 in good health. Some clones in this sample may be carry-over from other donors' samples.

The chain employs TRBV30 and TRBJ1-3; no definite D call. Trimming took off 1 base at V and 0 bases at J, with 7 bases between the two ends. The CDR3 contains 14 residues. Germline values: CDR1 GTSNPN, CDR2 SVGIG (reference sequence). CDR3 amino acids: CAWSGSGSGNTIYF. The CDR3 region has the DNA TGTGCCTGGAGTGGGTCAGGCTCTGGAAACACCATATATTTT.

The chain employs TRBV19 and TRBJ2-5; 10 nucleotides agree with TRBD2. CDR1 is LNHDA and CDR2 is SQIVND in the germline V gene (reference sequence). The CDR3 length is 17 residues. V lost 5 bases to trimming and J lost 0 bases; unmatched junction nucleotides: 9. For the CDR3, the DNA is TGTGCCAGTAGTCTCCGACAGGGACTAGCGTACCAAGAGACCCAGTACTTC. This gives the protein CASSLRQGLAYQETQYF.

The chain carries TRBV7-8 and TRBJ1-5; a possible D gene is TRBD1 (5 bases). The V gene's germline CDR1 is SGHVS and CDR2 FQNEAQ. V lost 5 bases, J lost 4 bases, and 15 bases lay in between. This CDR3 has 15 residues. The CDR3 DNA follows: TGTGCCAGCAGCCGGGGCCTCTTCGATAATCAGCCCCAGCATTTT. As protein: CASSRGLFDNQPQHF.

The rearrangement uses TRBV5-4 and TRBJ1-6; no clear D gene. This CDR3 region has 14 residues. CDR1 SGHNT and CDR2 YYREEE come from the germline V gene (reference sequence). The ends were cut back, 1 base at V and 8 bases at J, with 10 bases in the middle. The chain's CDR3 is CASSLKLGDSPLHF. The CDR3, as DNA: TGTGCCAGCAGCTTGAAATTGGGTGATTCACCCCTCCACTTT.

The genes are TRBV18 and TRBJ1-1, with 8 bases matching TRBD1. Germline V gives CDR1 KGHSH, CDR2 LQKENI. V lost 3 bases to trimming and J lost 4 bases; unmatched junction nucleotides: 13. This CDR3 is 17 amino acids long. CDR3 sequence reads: CASSPQRTDRGGTEAFF. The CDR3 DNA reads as TGTGCCAGCTCACCGCAAAGGACCGACAGGGGCGGCACTGAAGCTTTCTTT.

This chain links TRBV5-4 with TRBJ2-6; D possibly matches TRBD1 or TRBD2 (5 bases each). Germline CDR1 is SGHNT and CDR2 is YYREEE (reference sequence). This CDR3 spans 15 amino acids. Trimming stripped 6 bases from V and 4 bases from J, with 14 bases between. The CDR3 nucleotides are TGTGCCAGCACCCTCGGTGGGACCGGGGCCAACGTCCTGACTTTC. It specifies CASTLGGTGANVLTF.

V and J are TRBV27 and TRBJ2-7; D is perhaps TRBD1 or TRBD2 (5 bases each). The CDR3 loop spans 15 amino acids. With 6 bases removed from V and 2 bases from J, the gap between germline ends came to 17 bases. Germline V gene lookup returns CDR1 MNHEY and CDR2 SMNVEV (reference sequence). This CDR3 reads CASSPWGMEAYEQYF. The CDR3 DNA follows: TGTGCCAGCAGCCCATGGGGCATGGAGGCCTACGAGCAGTACTTC.

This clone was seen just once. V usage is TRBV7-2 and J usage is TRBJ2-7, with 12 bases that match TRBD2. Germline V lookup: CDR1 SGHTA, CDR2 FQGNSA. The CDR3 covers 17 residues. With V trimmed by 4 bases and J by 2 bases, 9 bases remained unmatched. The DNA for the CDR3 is TGTGCCAGCAGCTCCTCTAGCGGGAGGGCCTGGCCCTACGAGCAGTACTTC. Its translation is CASSSSSGRAWPYEQYF. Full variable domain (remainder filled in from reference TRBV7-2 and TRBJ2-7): GAGVSQSPSNKVTEKGKDVELRCDPISGHTALYWYRQSLGQGLEFLIYFQGNSAPDKSGLPSDRFSAERTGGSVSTLTIQRTQQEDSAVYLCASSSSSGRAWPYEQYFGPGTRLTVT.

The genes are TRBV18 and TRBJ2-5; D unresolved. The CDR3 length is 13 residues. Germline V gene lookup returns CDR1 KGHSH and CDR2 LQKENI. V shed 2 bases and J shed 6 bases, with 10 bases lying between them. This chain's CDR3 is CASSPGRDQTQYF. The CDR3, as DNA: TGTGCCAGCTCACCAGGCAGAGACCAGACCCAGTACTTC.

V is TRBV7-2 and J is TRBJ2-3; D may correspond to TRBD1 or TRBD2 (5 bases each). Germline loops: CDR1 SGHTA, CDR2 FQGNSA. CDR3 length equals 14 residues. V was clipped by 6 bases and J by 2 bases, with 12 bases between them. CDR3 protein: CASSYPGATDTQYF. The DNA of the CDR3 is TGTGCCAGCAGTTATCCCGGGGCCACAGATACGCAGTATTTT.

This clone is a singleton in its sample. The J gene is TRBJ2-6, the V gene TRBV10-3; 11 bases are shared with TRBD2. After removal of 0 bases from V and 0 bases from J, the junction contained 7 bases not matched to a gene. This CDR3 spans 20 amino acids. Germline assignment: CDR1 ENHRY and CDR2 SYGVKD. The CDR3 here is CAISESLLAGVYSGANVLTF. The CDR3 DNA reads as TGTGCCATCAGTGAGTCTTTACTAGCGGGAGTGTACTCTGGGGCCAACGTCCTGACTTTC.

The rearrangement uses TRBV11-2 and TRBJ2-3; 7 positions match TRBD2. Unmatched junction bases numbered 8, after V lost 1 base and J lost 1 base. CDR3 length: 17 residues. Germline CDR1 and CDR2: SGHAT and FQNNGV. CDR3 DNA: TGTGCCAGCAGCTTAGGGGCCAGCGGGGACCGCACAGATACGCAGTATTTT. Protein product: CASSLGASGDRTDTQYF.